The source of this TCR beta chain is a study of T cell responses to AZD1222 COVID-19 vaccine. Study-wide results and caveats: Repertoire samples came only from after the peak T cell response. In a largely white British group with more females than males, clonal diversity was possibly underestimated. CD4 TCRs linked to vaccination spanned spike, dominating at 160-218 and 743-854.

As to this clone: Its antigen is unidentified.

Here immunoSEQ multiplex PCR was the method, and the copy in TCRdb shows in-frame clones only, minus some. Of over 55,000 clones in the sample, 84% were seen once. The clonotype originates from an adult in good health. The sequences come from peripheral blood, collected on day 0 of AZD1222 vaccination.

This CDR3 reads CASSPWEGSNEQYF. CDR3 nucleotide sequence: TGTGCCAGCAGTCCTTGGGAGGGATCGAACGAGCAGTACTTC. The rearrangement uses TRBV6-5 and TRBJ2-7; the match to TRBD2 covers 7 bases. Germline loops: CDR1 MNHEY, CDR2 SVGAGI. V lost 5 bases and J lost 5; bases outside the gene matches: 9. The CDR3 loop spans 14 amino acids.